This section outlines one TCR beta chain sequence together with its context. The J segment lost 1 base and the V segment lost 3 bases, leaving 6 bases of the junction unmatched. Germline-derived CDR1 and CDR2 are MRHNA and SNTAGT. This CDR3 has 16 amino acids. The record originates from a study of shared clonotypes between healthy human individuals. Some clones are missing from TCRdb's copy, which holds only in-frame ones; the method was immunoSEQ multiplex PCR. The table includes about half a million clones, almost 80% detected once. The sequence was obtained from a middle-aged woman in good health. Some clones in this sample may be carry-over from other donors' samples. Sequences were obtained from PBMCs. V usage is TRBV6-4 and J usage is TRBJ2-1, with TRBD1 identical over 7 bases. The CDR3 here is CASSEQPQGSYNEQFF. DNA for the CDR3: TGTGCCAGCAGTGAACAGCCACAGGGGTCCTACAATGAGCAGTTCTTC.